Each of the 3 T cell receptor beta chains below was sequenced from the same sample in a study of blood T cell repertoires in COVID-19. TCRdb's table, derived via immunoSEQ multiplex PCR, lists solely in-frame clones and lacks some. Seen here are 150,000 to 200,000 clones, approximately 79% observed once, and the top ten hold roughly 13%. The specimen was peripheral blood. All receptors derive from a man over 45 who had recovered from COVID-19.

The chain is built from TRBV9 and TRBJ1-5, with D possibly matching TRBD1 (5 bases). The germline CDR1 and CDR2 sequences are SGDLS and YYNGEE. V was pared by 4 bases and J by 0 bases, with 14 bases between. The CDR3 consists of 16 residues. The CDR3 DNA is TGTGCCAGCAGCTCAACGACAGACTTTAGCAATCAGCCCCAGCATTTT. Translating gives CASSSTTDFSNQPQHF.

The chain recombines TRBV5-1 with TRBJ1-1, with D uncertain. There are 14 residues in the CDR3. Per the germline V gene, CDR1 is SGHRS and CDR2 is YFSETQ. Trimming removed 0 bases from V and 4 bases from J, with 10 bases in between. The CDR3 reads CASSLAARSTEAFF. CDR3 coding DNA: TGCGCCAGCAGCTTGGCCGCCAGAAGCACTGAAGCTTTCTTT.

The chain has TRBV12-3 or TRBV12-4 and TRBJ1-2; no reliable D call. This CDR3 comprises 13 residues. V lost 5 bases, J lost 7 bases, and 14 bases lay in between. The CDR3 DNA follows: TGTGCCAGCAGTCCTTTGGGTGAGGGTGGCTACACCTTC. This encodes CASSPLGEGGYTF.